The 16 T cell receptor beta chains in this list originate from one sample, sequenced in a study of CD8+CD57+ T cells in acquired aplastic anemia. CDR3 and TCR beta VDJ profiling relied on genomic DNA as the template. One entry per CDR3 protein, called by TCRdb with MiXCR from the reads. The sample includes about 62,000 distinct CDR3 sequences, roughly 58% of them seen just once. The sample was sorted CD4+, CD8+, or CD8+CD57+ T cells (not recorded which) from PBMCs. These receptors came from a human donor in good health, serving as a control.

This clonotype has a count of ten or more. The chain combines TRBV5-6 with TRBJ2-1; D unclear. The CDR3 has 15 residues. V lost 1 base to trimming and J lost 8 bases, with 16 bases between them. Germline V gene data show CDR1 as SGHDT and CDR2 as YYEEEE. CDR3 protein: CASSLYQQLVDEQFF. For the CDR3, the DNA is TGTGCCAGCAGCTTGTATCAGCAACTCGTGGATGAGCAGTTCTTC.

There are many counts of this clonotype. V and J are TRBV6-1 and TRBJ1-2; 7 bases match TRBD1. CDR1 and CDR2 (germline): MNHNS, SASEGT. The junction had 10 bases not matched to a gene; V was cut back by 7 bases and J by 5 bases. The CDR3 extends over 14 amino acids. The CDR3 here is CASIRDSSSYGYTF. The DNA for the CDR3 is TGTGCCAGCATCCGGGACAGCTCTTCGTATGGCTACACCTTC.

The gene calls are TRBV6-1 and TRBJ1-5; 8 bases are shared with TRBD1. The CDR3 has 14 residues. The V and J ends lost 6 bases and 0 bases, in that order; junction bases with no gene match: 1. CDR1 MNHNS and CDR2 SASEGT come from the germline V gene. The CDR3 region is CASRTGGSNQPQHF. In nucleotides, the CDR3 is TGTGCCAGCAGAACAGGGGGTAGCAATCAGCCCCAGCATTTT.

The gene calls are TRBV15 and TRBJ2-7; D gene ambiguous. CDR3 length: 15 residues. Germline-derived CDR1 and CDR2 are LNHNV and YYDKDF (reference sequence). V lost 0 bases to trimming and J lost 2 bases, with 11 bases between them. The CDR3 DNA reads TGTGCCACCAGCAGAGATAAGCGTCTTCCCTACGAGCAGTACTTC. Translating it yields CATSRDKRLPYEQYF.

This clonotype was counted ten times or more. The chain has TRBV9 and TRBJ2-7; D is unclear. CDR1 and CDR2 from the germline V gene are SGDLS and YYNGEE. The CDR3 sequence is 13 residues long. V lost 1 base to trimming and J lost 9 bases, with 14 bases between them. The CDR3, as DNA: TGTGCCAGCAGCGTAAGCAGTACGGGTGGGCAGTACTTC. Amino acid sequence: CASSVSSTGGQYF.

This clonotype has only one observation. The V and J genes are TRBV29-1 and TRBJ1-2; D possibly corresponds to TRBD1 (6 bases). V was cut by 4 bases and J by 8 bases, with 11 bases left in between. CDR3 length equals 11 residues. The germline CDR1 and CDR2 sequences are SQVTM and ANQGSEA. The CDR3 here is CSVGEGGGYTF. CDR3 in DNA: TGCAGCGTTGGGGAAGGGGGGGGCTACACCTTC.

The rearrangement joins TRBV25-1 to TRBJ2-7, with 10 positions matching TRBD2. The germline V gene encodes CDR1 MGHDK and CDR2 SYGVNS. This CDR3 contains 19 residues. J lost 3 bases, V lost 2 bases, and 16 bases had no gene match. Here the CDR3 reads CASSEGEWGSGRDYYEQYF. The DNA for the CDR3 is TGTGCCAGCAGTGAAGGTGAGTGGGGGAGCGGGAGGGACTACTACGAGCAGTACTTC.

V and J are TRBV2 and TRBJ1-1; D ambiguous. The length of the CDR3 is 11 residues. Trimming stripped 6 bases from V and 11 bases from J, with 13 bases between. Looked up from germline, CDR1 is SNHLY and CDR2 is FYNNEI. Here the CDR3 DNA reads TGTGCCAGCAGGGCAGAAGTGGGGGCTTTCTTT. This codes for CASRAEVGAFF.

This clonotype has at least ten counts. The V gene is TRBV12-3 or TRBV12-4, the J gene TRBJ1-1; a possible D gene is TRBD1 (5 bases). The CDR3 length is 14 residues. The V end was cut by 7 bases, the J end by 0 bases, with 12 bases between. As DNA, the CDR3 is TGTGCCAGCATACGACAGATTATGAACACTGAAGCTTTCTTT. It is translated as CASIRQIMNTEAFF.

The rearrangement uses TRBV29-1 and TRBJ1-6; D unresolved. This CDR3 has 12 residues. CDR1 and CDR2 (germline): SQVTM, ANQGSEA. With 6 bases removed from V and 10 bases from J, the gap between germline ends came to 13 bases. The CDR3 loop reads CSVGRERSPLHF. The CDR3 DNA sequence: TGCAGCGTGGGGAGGGAGCGCTCACCCCTCCACTTT.

The rearrangement joins TRBV25-1 to TRBJ1-2, with a weak D call TRBD1 (5 bases). Trimming took off 5 bases at V and 3 bases at J, with 10 bases between the two ends. Germline CDR1 MGHDK, CDR2 SYGVNS. The CDR3 is 13 amino acids. The CDR3 region has the DNA TGTGCCAGCAGTTTAACGACAGACTATGGCTACACCTTC. It encodes CASSLTTDYGYTF.

This clonotype came up many times. The gene calls are TRBV9 and TRBJ1-3; possible D gene TRBD1, 6 bases. Germline V CDR1 and CDR2: SGDLS, YYNGEE. Trimming shortened V by 4 bases and J by 4 bases, and 15 bases separated the two germline ends. The CDR3 loop spans 15 amino acids. CDR3 region: CASSRRTARGNTIYF. The CDR3 DNA sequence: TGTGCCAGCAGCCGGAGGACAGCACGAGGAAACACCATATATTTT.

Here the CDR3 DNA reads TGTGCCATCAGTGAGTCGGTGTGGGCGGGGGGAGAGAACGAGCAGTACTTC. Translated, it gives CAISESVWAGGENEQYF. This chain joins TRBV10-3 and TRBJ2-7; 8 nucleotides match TRBD2. The V segment lost 0 bases and the J segment 5 bases; nucleotides outside the gene matches: 12. Germline CDR1 ENHRY, CDR2 SYGVKD. The CDR3 runs 17 residues.

This clonotype was found a few times. CDR3 bases: TGTGCCAGCAGCTTGAGCGGACTCTACGAGCAGTACTTC. It specifies CASSLSGLYEQYF. This chain joins TRBV7-6 and TRBJ2-7; possibly TRBD2 for D (5 bases). CDR3 length: 13 residues. Germline CDR1 reads SGHVS; CDR2 reads FNYEAQ. V lost 3 bases to trimming and J lost 3 bases, with 9 bases between them.

In its sample, this clonotype was seen many times. V is TRBV20-1 and J is TRBJ1-1; tentatively, D is TRBD1 (5 bases). The CDR3 extends over 14 amino acids. Germline V gene sequence: CDR1 DFQATT, CDR2 SNEGSKA (reference sequence). The V end lost 3 bases, the J end lost 1 base, and 12 bases lay between the germline ends. The CDR3 DNA is TGCAGTGCTAGGGGTGCAGGGACGAACACTGAAGCTTTCTTT. Protein: CSARGAGTNTEAFF.

The chain joins TRBV29-1 to TRBJ2-7; perhaps TRBD2 as D (5 bases). The germline V and J ends were trimmed by 4 bases and 2 bases, with 12 bases remaining between them. The CDR3 has 13 residues. Germline V lookup: CDR1 SQVTM, CDR2 ANQGSEA. The CDR3 loop is CSVATHGAYEQYF. CDR3 nucleotide sequence: TGCAGCGTTGCCACCCACGGGGCCTACGAGCAGTACTTC.